This entry is about one T cell receptor beta chain. Its antigen is undetermined. A junction boundary mismatches the germline segment, possibly from a read error. The CDR3 is made up of 13 amino acids. Per germline, CDR1 SGHNT and CDR2 YYREEE (reference sequence). This sample is drawn from a study of T cell responses to AZD1222 COVID-19 vaccine. Study-level points and caveats: Close to half of all spike-specific TCRs reportedly target regions of the variants that are unmutated. When two AZD1222 doses had been given, Spike-specific TCR breadth and depth rose. The donor cohort was predominantly white British with a female majority, and clonal diversity may have been underestimated.

Only in-frame clones appear in the TCRdb table, and some are missing; sequencing was by immunoSEQ multiplex PCR. The sample records approximately 90,000 clones, over 80% being singletons. The starting material was peripheral blood, obtained on day 0 of AZD1222 vaccination. The chain is built from TRBV5-4 and TRBJ2-7; D uncertain. This clonotype originated in an adult in good health. CDR3 nucleotides: TGTGCCAGCAGCTTGACGACTTTCTCAGGTGGAGACTTC. It yields the protein CASSLTTFSGGDF. The full variable domain, completed using reference TRBV5-4 and TRBJ2-7, is ETGVTQSPTHLIKTRGQQVTLRCSSQSGHNTVSWYQQALGQGPQFIFQYYREEENGRGNFPPRFSGLQFPNYSSELNVNALELDDSALYLCASSLTTFSGGDFGPGTRLTVT.